A selection of T cell receptor beta chains follows, all from one sample in a study of persistence of HIV-infected CD4 T cells. No antigens are known for them. The table came from immunoSEQ multiplex PCR; TCRdb's copy has only in-frame clones and leaves some out. Here the sample spans under 55,000 clones, around 89% being singletons. Sequenced material: CD4+ T cells sorted from PBMCs after approximately 19-hour stimulation, taken from a patient who received antiretroviral therapy. The origin of the receptors is an adult woman with HIV who was CMV-seropositive. CDR3s include the opening cysteine and the closing phenylalanine or tryptophan. A clone size is listed for some rows: how often the clone was seen (once, few, many), or a class if it is expanded.

TRBV2	-	TRBJ1-2	CASHSGPYGYTF
TRBV4-2	-	TRBJ2-5	CASSQDGLPQETQYF
TRBV18	-	TRBJ2-2	CASSRRSNTGELFF
TRBV4-1	-	TRBJ2-4	CASSQALAALQSRIQYF
TRBV6-5	-	TRBJ1-4	CASKRPGQPNEKLFF
TRBV7-6	-	TRBJ1-1	CASSWGRQGATNTEAFF
TRBV6-5	-	TRBJ2-1	CASSRGSSYNEQFF
TRBV12-5	once	TRBJ2-1	CASGLERAGLGEQFF
TRBV27	-	TRBJ2-3	CASTKLRTDTQYF
TRBV9	-	TRBJ1-2	CASSVALGRTGDGYTF
TRBV21-1	-	TRBJ2-1	CASSKDLLGLAGGSRSYNEQFF
TRBV4-2	-	TRBJ1-1	CASSQSTGANSNTEAFF
TRBV20-1	-	TRBJ1-1	CSASQGNTEAFF
TRBV5-1	-	TRBJ1-3	CASSPDREGNTIYF
TRBV3-1/TRBV3-2	-	TRBJ1-5	CASSQDLARGEPQHF
TRBV19	few	TRBJ1-1	CASSTPGRLNTEAFF
TRBV6-7	-	TRBJ1-4	CASRRQGRGEKLFF
TRBV11-3	-	TRBJ2-3	CASSLEGGDTQYF
TRBV19	few	TRBJ1-3	CASSIYPKGVSGNTIYF
TRBV30	-	TRBJ2-7	CAWEVNRTSDGYEQYF
TRBV29-1	-	TRBJ2-5	CSVKGNRGQAETQYF
TRBV23-1	-	TRBJ1-1	CASSQCNGDHTPDTEAFF
TRBV5-1	-	TRBJ2-3	CASSFGRTDTQYF
TRBV10-3	-	TRBJ2-2	CAISDHPSGDAGELFF